A single sample is the source of the 3 T cell receptor beta chains below, sequenced in a study of molecular identifiers for immune sequencing clone quantification. In TCRdb, the PCR reads were re-called with MiXCR into one record per CDR3 protein. The table shows hundreds of thousands of distinct CDR3 sequences, with over 25% occurring only once. Material for sequencing was naive CD8+ T cells from blood, with Jurkat cell RNA spiked in. Subset reported: FACS-sorted CD8+CD4-CCR7+CD45RA+ naive T cells. All receptors come from a human donor in good health. Some libraries in this study had Jurkat cell RNA spiked in.

Notes on this clonotype: One junction end disagrees with the germline gene, perhaps due to a read error. The V call is TRBV28, the J call TRBJ2-5, with a weak D call TRBD2 (5 bases). Germline V gives CDR1 MDHEN, CDR2 SYDVKM. The length of the CDR3 is 16 residues. The CDR3 here is CASSIPERVGVETRYF. The DNA of the CDR3 is TGTGCCAGCAGTATCCCCGAGAGGGTTGGGGTAGAGACCCGGTACTTC.

In nucleotides, the CDR3 is TGCGCCAGCAGCCAAGAGGGAGGGGGGGAAGAGACCCAGTACTTC. Encoded protein: CASSQEGGGEETQYF. The chain is built from TRBV4-1 and TRBJ2-5; possibly TRBD2 for D (7 bases). Germline V gene sequence: CDR1 MGHRA, CDR2 YSYEKL. The CDR3 runs to 15 residues. V gave up 0 bases and J gave up 3 bases, with 11 bases separating them.

The J gene is TRBJ1-6, the V gene TRBV7-9, with a tentative D call TRBD1 (6 bases). Per germline, CDR1 SEHNR and CDR2 FQNEAQ (reference sequence). This CDR3 spans 19 amino acids. V was cut by 5 bases and J by 3 bases, with 23 bases left in between. In nucleotides, the CDR3 is TGTGCCAGCAGCCAACAGGGTCGGCACTCGGCCGGCTATAATTCACCCCTCCACTTT. It translates to CASSQQGRHSAGYNSPLHF.